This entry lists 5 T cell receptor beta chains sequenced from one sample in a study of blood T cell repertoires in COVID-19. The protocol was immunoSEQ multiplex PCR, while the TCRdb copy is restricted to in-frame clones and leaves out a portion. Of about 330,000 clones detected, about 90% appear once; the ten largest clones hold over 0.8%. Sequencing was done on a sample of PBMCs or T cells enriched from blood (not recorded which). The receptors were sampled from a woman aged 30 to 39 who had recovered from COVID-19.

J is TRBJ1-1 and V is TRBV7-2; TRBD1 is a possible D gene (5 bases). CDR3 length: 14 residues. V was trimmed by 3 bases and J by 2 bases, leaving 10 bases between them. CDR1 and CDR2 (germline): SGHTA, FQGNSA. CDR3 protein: CASSFGRVNTEAFF. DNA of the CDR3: TGTGCCAGCAGCTTTGGCAGGGTAAACACTGAAGCTTTCTTT.

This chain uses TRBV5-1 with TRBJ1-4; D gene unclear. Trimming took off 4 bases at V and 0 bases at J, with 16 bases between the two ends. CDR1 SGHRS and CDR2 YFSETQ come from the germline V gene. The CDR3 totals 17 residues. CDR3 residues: CASSPGHSLTTNEKLFF. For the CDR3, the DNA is TGCGCCAGCAGCCCTGGTCACAGTCTTACAACTAATGAAAAACTGTTTTTT.

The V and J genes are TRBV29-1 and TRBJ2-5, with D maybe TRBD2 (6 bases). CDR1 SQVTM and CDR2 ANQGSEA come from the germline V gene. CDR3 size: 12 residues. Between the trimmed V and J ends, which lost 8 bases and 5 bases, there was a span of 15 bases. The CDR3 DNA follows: TGCAGCACTGTGGAGGGTTGGGAGACCCAGTACTTC. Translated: CSTVEGWETQYF. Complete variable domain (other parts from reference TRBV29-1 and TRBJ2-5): SAVISQKPSRDICQRGTSLTIQCQVDSQVTMMFWYRQQPGQSLTLIATANQGSEATYESGFVIDKFPISRPNLTFSTLTVSNMSPEDSSIYLCSTVEGWETQYFGPGTRLLVL.

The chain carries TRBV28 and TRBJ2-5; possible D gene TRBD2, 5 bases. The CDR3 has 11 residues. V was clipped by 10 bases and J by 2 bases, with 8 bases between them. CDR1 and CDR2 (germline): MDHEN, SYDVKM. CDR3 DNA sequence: TGTGCCATTCAGCGGCAAGAGACCCAGTACTTC. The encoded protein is CAIQRQETQYF.

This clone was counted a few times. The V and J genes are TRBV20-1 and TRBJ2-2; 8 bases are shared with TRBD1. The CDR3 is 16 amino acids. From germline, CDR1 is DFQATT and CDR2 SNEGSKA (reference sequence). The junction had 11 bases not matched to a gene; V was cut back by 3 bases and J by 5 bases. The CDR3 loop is CSASSGGKLRTGELFF. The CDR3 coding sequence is TGCAGTGCTAGTTCAGGGGGCAAGCTAAGGACCGGGGAGCTGTTTTTT.